Below, 18 T cell receptor beta chains from the same sample are listed, as sequenced in a study of T cell responses to AZD1222 COVID-19 vaccine. Assay used: immunoSEQ multiplex PCR; TCRdb lists only in-frame clones, some missing. Of 250,000 to 300,000 clones in the sample, 94% were seen once. This specimen consisted of peripheral blood, obtained 28 days after the second AZD1222 dose. The receptors derive from an adult who received the AZD1222 COVID-19 vaccine.

The J gene is TRBJ2-7, the V gene TRBV28; no firm D call. CDR1 and CDR2 (germline): MDHEN, SYDVKM. CDR3 length equals 15 residues. The V end was cut by 8 bases, the J end by 2 bases, with 19 bases between. CDR3 protein: CASWAKTDPTYEQYF. CDR3 nucleotide sequence: TGTGCCAGCTGGGCTAAGACGGATCCTACCTACGAGCAGTACTTC.

This sequence joins TRBV19 and TRBJ2-7, with 8 bases fitting TRBD1. The length of the CDR3 is 12 residues. Germline V gene sequence: CDR1 LNHDA, CDR2 SQIVND (reference sequence). The V and J ends lost 6 bases and 5 bases, in that order; junction bases with no gene match: 3. CDR3 amino acids: CASRDREDEQYF. CDR3 sequence (DNA): TGTGCCAGTAGGGACAGGGAAGACGAGCAGTACTTC.

This chain links TRBV28 with TRBJ2-7; TRBD2 matches 8 bases. Per the germline V gene, CDR1 is MDHEN and CDR2 is SYDVKM. V dropped 4 bases and J dropped 4; count of bases not matched to a gene: 3. This CDR3 spans 13 amino acids. The CDR3: CASSSGGPYEQYF. In DNA form, the CDR3 reads TGTGCCAGCAGTTCGGGAGGGCCTTACGAGCAGTACTTC.

This chain joins TRBV9 and TRBJ1-2; 8 positions match TRBD1. This CDR3 is built from 16 residues. After removal of 0 bases from V and 2 bases from J, the junction contained 6 bases not matched to a gene. Germline V gene sequence: CDR1 SGDLS, CDR2 YYNGEE. CDR3 bases: TGTGCCAGCAGCGTAGCTGACAGGGGAAGCAACTATGGCTACACCTTC. It yields the protein CASSVADRGSNYGYTF.

This clone was observed once. The genes are TRBV15 and TRBJ2-6; D is unresolved. V lost 7 bases, J lost 0 bases, and 10 bases lay in between. CDR1 LNHNV and CDR2 YYDKDF come from the germline V gene (reference sequence). The CDR3 is 15 residues long. DNA for the CDR3: TGTGCCACCAACCAACAGAGCTCTGGGGCCAACGTCCTGACTTTC. Its protein is CATNQQSSGANVLTF.

This clone has just one count. The rearrangement uses TRBV6-9 and TRBJ1-1; D uncertain. Looked up from germline, CDR1 is MNHGY and CDR2 is SVAAGI. Trimming shortened V by 4 bases and J by 3 bases, and 15 bases separated the two germline ends. CDR3 length: 15 amino acids. The CDR3 protein is CASSSPDGPDTEAFF. CDR3 in DNA: TGTGCCAGCAGTTCTCCGGACGGCCCGGACACTGAAGCTTTCTTT.

The rearrangement uses TRBV9 and TRBJ1-3; 7 nucleotides match TRBD1. Germline V gene sequence: CDR1 SGDLS, CDR2 YYNGEE. V shed 0 bases, J shed 4 bases, and the junction held 1 base outside the gene matches. CDR3 length: 14 amino acids. CDR3 DNA sequence: TGTGCCAGCAGCGTAGAGGGACAGGGAAACACCATATATTTT. As protein: CASSVEGQGNTIYF.

The V and J genes are TRBV20-1 and TRBJ2-7, with TRBD2 matching 12 bases. V was pared by 3 bases and J by 0 bases, with 9 bases of the junction left unmatched. The CDR3 loop spans 17 amino acids. Germline V gene sequence: CDR1 DFQATT, CDR2 SNEGSKA (reference sequence). CDR3 sequence (DNA): TGCAGTGCTAGTGGGGCTAGCGGGAGGGGGGGCTCCTACGAGCAGTACTTC. Its translation: CSASGASGRGGSYEQYF.

The chain uses TRBV3-1 (or the pseudogene TRBV3-2) and TRBJ2-7; D gene ambiguous. The V end was cut by 2 bases, the J end by 6 bases, with 5 bases between. The CDR3 length is 11 residues. Germline CDR1 reads LGHDT; CDR2 reads YNNKEL (reference sequence). CDR3 in DNA: TGTGCCAGCAGCCAAATGGGCGAGCAGTACTTC. Translating it yields CASSQMGEQYF.

The V call is TRBV19, the J call TRBJ1-1; D is unresolved. V dropped 2 bases and J dropped 5 bases, with 12 bases sitting between them. The CDR3 contains 14 residues. Germline V gene sequence: CDR1 LNHDA, CDR2 SQIVND (reference sequence). The CDR3 DNA follows: TGTGCCAGTAGTATACGGGGAAGTTGGACTGAAGCTTTCTTT. Protein product: CASSIRGSWTEAFF.

The chain recombines TRBV2 with TRBJ2-7; no reliable D call. V was trimmed by 6 bases and J by 9 bases, leaving 15 bases between them. CDR3 length equals 12 residues. Germline V CDR1 and CDR2: SNHLY, FYNNEI. As DNA, the CDR3 is TGTGCCAGCAGCTCCGGGTCGGTAGGGCAGTACTTC. Amino acid sequence: CASSSGSVGQYF.

This clone was seen just once. The CDR3 nucleotides read TGCGCCAGCAGCAAACGGGCAGTAATACTTAACACCGGGGAGCTGTTTTTT. Protein: CASSKRAVILNTGELFF. This chain joins TRBV4-1 and TRBJ2-2; D not certain. The CDR3 extends over 17 amino acids. From germline, CDR1 is MGHRA and CDR2 YSYEKL. Trimming shortened V by 5 bases and J by 2 bases, and 18 bases separated the two germline ends.

The chain couples TRBV9 to TRBJ2-7; possibly TRBD1 or TRBD2 for D (5 bases each). Germline V gives CDR1 SGDLS, CDR2 YYNGEE. Between the trimmed V and J ends, which lost 4 bases and 5 bases, there was a span of 16 bases. CDR3 length equals 14 residues. For the CDR3, the DNA is TGTGCCAGCAGCCCACCGGGAAGGGGCCACGAGCAGTACTTC. Amino acid sequence: CASSPPGRGHEQYF. The full variable domain, rest sourced from reference TRBV9 and TRBJ2-7, is DSGVTQTPKHLITATGQRVTLRCSPRSGDLSVYWYQQSLDQGLQFLIQYYNGEERAKGNILERFSAQQFPDLHSELNLSSLELGDSALYFCASSPPGRGHEQYFGPGTRLTVT.

This CDR3 is CASSPMGEQFF. CDR3 bases: TGTGCCAGCAGTCCGATGGGTGAGCAGTTCTTC. J is TRBJ2-1 and V is TRBV12-3 or TRBV12-4; D is ambiguous. The V end was cut by 5 bases, the J end by 9 bases, with 8 bases between. CDR3 length equals 11 residues.

The chain links TRBV28 to TRBJ1-6, with D maybe TRBD1 (5 bases). The germline V and J ends were trimmed by 2 bases and 8 bases, with 10 bases remaining between them. CDR3 length: 14 amino acids. Germline CDR1 MDHEN, CDR2 SYDVKM. As DNA, the CDR3 is TGTGCCAGCAGTTTAGGAGGGGTGGATTCACCCCTCCACTTT. Protein: CASSLGGVDSPLHF.

This rearrangement joins TRBV28 to TRBJ2-7; TRBD1 agrees at 10 bases. From germline, CDR1 is MDHEN and CDR2 SYDVKM. Trimming at V came to 7 bases and at J to 5 bases, leaving 8 bases not matched to a gene. The CDR3 runs to 14 residues. The CDR3 here is CASKFDRGHDEQYF. The CDR3 DNA sequence: TGTGCCAGCAAATTCGACAGGGGGCACGACGAGCAGTACTTC.

The chain uses TRBV5-1 and TRBJ1-1; D not certain. The CDR3 length is 11 residues. Germline loops: CDR1 SGHRS, CDR2 YFSETQ. The V end was cut by 8 bases, the J end by 0 bases, with 5 bases between. Here the CDR3 DNA reads TGCGCCAGTAGAGTGAACACTGAAGCTTTCTTT. Protein sequence: CASRVNTEAFF.

Note on this clone: One end of the junction is discordant with germline, which a read error may explain. The V and J genes are TRBV7-7 and TRBJ1-5; TRBD1 might be the D (5 bases). The CDR3 consists of 18 residues. Germline lookup yields CDR1 SSHAT and CDR2 FNYEAQ (reference sequence). The CDR3 protein is CASSDPGPGAGSNQPQHF. The DNA for the CDR3 is TGTGCTAGCAGCGACCCGGGCCCCGGGGCTGGTAGCAATCAGCCCCAGCATTTT.